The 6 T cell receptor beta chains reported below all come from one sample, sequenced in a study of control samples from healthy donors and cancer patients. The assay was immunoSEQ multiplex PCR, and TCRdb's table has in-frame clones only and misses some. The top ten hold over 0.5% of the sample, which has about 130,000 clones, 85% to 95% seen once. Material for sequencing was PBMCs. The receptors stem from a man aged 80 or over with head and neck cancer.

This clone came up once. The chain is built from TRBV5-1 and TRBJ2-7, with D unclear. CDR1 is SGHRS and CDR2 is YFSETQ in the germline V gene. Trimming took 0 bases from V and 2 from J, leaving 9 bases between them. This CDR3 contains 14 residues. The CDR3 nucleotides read TGCGCCAGCAGCTTGGGCCAGGTAACCTACGAGCAGTACTTC. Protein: CASSLGQVTYEQYF.

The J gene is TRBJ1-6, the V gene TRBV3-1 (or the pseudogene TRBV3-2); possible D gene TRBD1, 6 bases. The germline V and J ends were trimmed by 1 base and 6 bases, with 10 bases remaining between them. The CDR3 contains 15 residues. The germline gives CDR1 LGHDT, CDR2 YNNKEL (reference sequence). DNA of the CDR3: TGTGCCAGCAGCCAAGGGGGAGGGGGTAATTCACCCCTCCACTTT. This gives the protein CASSQGGGGNSPLHF.

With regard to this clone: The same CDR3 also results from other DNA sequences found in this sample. CDR3 sequence reads: CASSLASYEQYF. The CDR3 DNA reads TGTGCCAGCAGCTTGGCGTCCTACGAGCAGTACTTC. The J gene is TRBJ2-7, the V gene TRBV5-6; D remains ambiguous. The CDR3 length is 12 residues. Trimming shortened V by 0 bases and J by 1 base, and 2 bases separated the two germline ends. From germline, CDR1 is SGHDT and CDR2 YYEEEE.

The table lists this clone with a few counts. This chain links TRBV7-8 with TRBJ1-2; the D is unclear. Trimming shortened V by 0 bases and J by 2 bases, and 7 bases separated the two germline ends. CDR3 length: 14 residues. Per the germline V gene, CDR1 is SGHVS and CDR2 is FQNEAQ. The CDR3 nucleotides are TGTGCCAGCAGCTTAGCAGAAGGAAACTATGGCTACACCTTC. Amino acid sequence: CASSLAEGNYGYTF.

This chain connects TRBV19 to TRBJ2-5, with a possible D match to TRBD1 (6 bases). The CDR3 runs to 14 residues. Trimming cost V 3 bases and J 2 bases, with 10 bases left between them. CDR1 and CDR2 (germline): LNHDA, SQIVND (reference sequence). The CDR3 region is CASSIWTEQETQYF. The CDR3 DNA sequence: TGTGCCAGTAGTATCTGGACAGAACAAGAGACCCAGTACTTC.

The DNA of the CDR3 is TGTGCCAGCACCACTTTGGGGCCAAGGAAGGCTGAAGCTTTCTTT. Its protein product is CASTTLGPRKAEAFF. The J gene is TRBJ1-1, the V gene TRBV3-1 (or the pseudogene TRBV3-2), with D perhaps matching TRBD1 (5 bases). The CDR3 extends over 15 amino acids. CDR1 and CDR2 (germline): LGHDT, YNNKEL (reference sequence). V lost 7 bases, J lost 6 bases, and 21 bases lay in between.